This is a list of T cell receptor beta chains from one sample in a study of PD-L1 blockade in urothelial cancer. The protocol was immunoSEQ multiplex PCR, while the TCRdb copy is restricted to in-frame clones and leaves out a portion. Of fewer than 50,000 clones in the sample, about 86% were seen once. The specimen comprised PBMCs, sampled around atezolizumab (anti-PD-L1) treatment. All receptors come from a man aged 65 to 79 with urothelial cancer. The CDR3 runs from the conserved cysteine through the conserved F or W. The order of the fields is D gene, J gene, V gene, clone size, CDR3 protein, CDR3 DNA. D genes are given only for firm matches. Size values are once, few and many counts, or a class for expanded clones, and some rows have none.

TRBD2	TRBJ2-2	TRBV4-2	few	CASSHNPGLGDTGELFF	TGTGCCAGCAGCCATAATCCGGGACTAGGGGACACCGGGGAGCTGTTTTTT
.	TRBJ1-2	TRBV4-3	.	CASSRSTEPVYGYTF	TGCGCCAGCAGCCGAAGTACAGAACCTGTCTATGGCTACACCTTC
.	TRBJ1-1	TRBV5-1	.	CASSSPWNTEAFF	TGCGCCAGCAGCTCTCCCTGGAACACTGAAGCTTTCTTT
TRBD2	TRBJ2-1	TRBV28	.	CASSARLASSYNEQFF	TGTGCCAGCAGTGCCCGACTAGCAAGCTCCTACAATGAGCAGTTCTTC
.	TRBJ1-1	TRBV29-1	.	CGTQGVTEAFF	TGCGGAACCCAAGGGGTCACTGAAGCTTTCTTT
TRBD2	TRBJ2-1	TRBV5-1	.	CASSGGVAYNEQFF	TGCGCCAGCAGCGGGGGGGTGGCCTACAATGAGCAGTTCTTC
.	TRBJ2-3	TRBV7-6	.	CASSLGPRDTQYF	TGTGCCAGCAGCTTAGGTCCGAGAGATACGCAGTATTTT
TRBD2	TRBJ2-1	TRBV7-2	.	CASSRWGGGYSYNEQFF	TGTGCCAGCAGCCGTTGGGGCGGGGGGTATTCCTACAATGAGCAGTTCTTC
.	TRBJ2-2	TRBV4-3	.	CASSQELEGVVGELFF	TGCGCCAGCAGCCAAGAATTAGAGGGGGTTGTCGGGGAGCTGTTTTTT
TRBD2	TRBJ2-1	TRBV5-1	.	CASSLTSEHNEQFF	TGCGCCAGCAGCTTGACTAGCGAACACAATGAGCAGTTCTTC
TRBD2	TRBJ2-7	TRBV18	.	CASSQTSGSKFYEQYF	TGTGCCAGCTCTCAGACTAGCGGGAGTAAGTTCTACGAGCAGTACTTC
.	TRBJ2-7	TRBV2	.	CASSRRQDYEQYF	TGTGCCAGCAGTAGACGACAGGATTACGAGCAGTACTTC
.	TRBJ2-7	TRBV5-5	once	CASSLAGRADYEQYF	TGTGCCAGCAGCTTAGCCGGCAGGGCAGACTACGAGCAGTACTTC
TRBD1	TRBJ1-5	TRBV30	.	CAWQKGQGNQPQHF	TGTGCCTGGCAAAAAGGACAGGGAAATCAGCCCCAGCATTTT
.	TRBJ2-1	TRBV19	few	CASSTGTYNEQFF	TGTGCCAGTAGTACCGGGACCTACAATGAGCAGTTCTTC
.	TRBJ2-7	TRBV11-1	.	CASSLRANEQYF	TGTGCCAGCAGCCTGCGCGCCAACGAGCAGTACTTC
.	TRBJ1-2	TRBV5-1	.	CASSLKQGNGYTF	TGCGCCAGCAGCTTGAAACAGGGTAATGGCTACACCTTC
.	TRBJ1-1	TRBV7-9	.	CASSFRGGDTEAFF	TGTGCCAGCAGCTTTCGGGGGGGGGACACTGAAGCTTTCTTT
TRBD1	TRBJ2-7	TRBV5-5	.	CASSLGQGAREQYF	TGTGCCAGCAGCTTGGGTCAGGGGGCTAGAGAGCAGTACTTC
.	TRBJ1-5	TRBV28	.	CASSPPGSSNQPQHF	TGTGCCAGCAGTCCCCCGGGGAGTAGCAATCAGCCCCAGCATTTT
.	TRBJ1-5	TRBV10-1	few	CASRIRLGYSNQPQHF	TGCGCCAGCAGAATAAGACTAGGGTATAGCAATCAGCCCCAGCATTTT
.	TRBJ2-7	TRBV20-1	.	CSARVDEQYF	TGCAGTGCTAGAGTCGACGAGCAGTACTTC
.	TRBJ2-1	TRBV27	.	CASSLPPGDEQFF	TGTGCCAGCAGCTTACCCCCAGGGGATGAGCAGTTCTTC
TRBD2	TRBJ2-5	TRBV7-2	.	CASSNSGAGKETQYF	TGTGCCAGCAGCAATAGCGGGGCGGGCAAAGAGACCCAGTACTTC
.	TRBJ2-1	TRBV7-6	.	CASSFRAPSATSTYNEQFF	TGTGCCAGCAGCTTCAGGGCCCCCTCAGCAACCTCTACCTACAATGAGCAGTTCTTC
.	TRBJ2-2	TRBV10-3	.	CAIRAPGGNTGELFF	TGTGCCATCAGGGCACCCGGGGGGAACACCGGGGAGCTGTTTTTT
.	TRBJ1-5	TRBV7-8	.	CASSNTGVSNQPQHF	TGTGCCAGCAGCAACACAGGAGTTAGCAATCAGCCCCAGCATTTT
.	TRBJ2-3	TRBV5-1	.	CASRPQGQSDTQYF	TGCGCCAGCAGGCCCCAGGGGCAGTCGGATACGCAGTATTTT
.	TRBJ2-3	TRBV18	.	CASSDSSPTDTQYF	TGTGCCAGCTCAGACTCCAGCCCCACAGATACGCAGTATTTT
.	TRBJ2-2	TRBV7-9	once	CASSQVGESGELFF	TGTGCCAGCAGCCAGGTGGGCGAGAGCGGGGAGCTGTTTTTT
.	TRBJ1-5	TRBV5-1	.	CASGNGGPNQPQHF	TGCGCCAGCGGGAATGGGGGCCCCAATCAGCCCCAGCATTTT
TRBD1	TRBJ1-5	TRBV28	.	CASSFTDRVLQPQHF	TGTGCCAGCAGTTTTACGGACAGGGTTCTACAGCCCCAGCATTTT
TRBD2	TRBJ2-7	TRBV4-3	.	CASSQGGGVFDEQYF	TGCGCCAGCAGCCAGGGGGGAGGGGTTTTTGACGAGCAGTACTTC
.	TRBJ1-5	TRBV28	.	CASRETGYSNQPQHF	TGTGCCAGCAGAGAAACAGGGTATAGCAATCAGCCCCAGCATTTT
TRBD2	TRBJ2-3	TRBV7-2	.	CASSLGLVDTQYF	TGTGCCAGCAGCTTGGGACTAGTAGATACGCAGTATTTT
TRBD2	TRBJ2-1	TRBV4-1	.	CASSQGGGSVSYNEQFF	TGCGCCAGCAGCCAAGGCGGCGGGAGTGTGTCCTACAATGAGCAGTTCTTC
.	TRBJ1-3	TRBV30	few	CAWSSNGVTGNTIYF	TGTGCCTGGAGCTCTAACGGGGTCACTGGAAACACCATATATTTT
TRBD1	TRBJ2-5	TRBV28	few	CASSLSRGQETQYF	TGTGCCAGCAGTTTGTCCAGGGGGCAGGAGACCCAGTACTTC
.	TRBJ1-4	TRBV2	.	CASSPPGEPSEKLFF	TGTGCCAGCAGTCCTCCGGGGGAGCCTTCTGAAAAACTGTTTTTT
.	TRBJ2-2	TRBV19	.	CASREDRANTGELFF	TGTGCCAGTAGAGAGGACAGAGCGAACACCGGGGAGCTGTTTTTT
.	TRBJ2-2	TRBV7-9	few	CASSPRPTNTGELFF	TGTGCCAGCAGCCCGCGCCCGACGAACACCGGGGAGCTGTTTTTT
TRBD1	TRBJ1-2	TRBV5-1	.	CASSSQGAGGGYTF	TGCGCCAGCAGCTCACAGGGGGCAGGCGGTGGCTACACCTTC
.	TRBJ1-6	TRBV14	few	CASSPGISPLHF	TGTGCCAGCAGCCCCGGGATTTCACCCCTCCACTTT
TRBD1	TRBJ2-2	TRBV10-2	few	CASRAGPGQLGAGELFF	TGCGCCAGCAGGGCTGGGCCGGGACAGCTAGGGGCCGGGGAGCTGTTTTTT
.	TRBJ2-3	TRBV19	once	CASSMLRDFNTDTQYF	TGTGCCAGTAGTATGCTCCGGGACTTTAACACAGATACGCAGTATTTT
TRBD1	TRBJ1-1	TRBV25-1	.	CASSPIKGAGNTEAFF	TGTGCCAGCAGCCCGATAAAGGGGGCAGGGAACACTGAAGCTTTCTTT
.	TRBJ1-3	TRBV5-8	once	CASSARSSSSGNTIYF	TGTGCCAGCAGCGCTCGGAGTTCCAGCTCTGGAAACACCATATATTTT
.	TRBJ1-5	TRBV27	.	CASSPETGFGYNQPQHF	TGTGCCAGCAGTCCAGAGACGGGATTTGGGTACAATCAGCCCCAGCATTTT
.	TRBJ2-1	TRBV13	once	CASSLDWSSYNEQFF	TGTGCCAGCAGCCTGGACTGGAGCTCCTACAATGAGCAGTTCTTC
.	TRBJ2-4	TRBV11-2	.	CASSPSRTGRENIQYF	TGTGCCAGCAGCCCTTCCCGGACAGGGAGGGAAAACATTCAGTACTTC
TRBD1	TRBJ1-1	TRBV30	few	CAWGGQLEAFF	TGTGCCTGGGGGGGACAGCTTGAAGCTTTCTTT
TRBD1	TRBJ1-1	TRBV30	.	CAWRDRGMNTEAFF	TGTGCCTGGAGGGACAGGGGTATGAACACTGAAGCTTTCTTT
TRBD1	TRBJ1-5	TRBV9	once	CASSVAGGPRPQHF	TGTGCCAGCAGCGTAGCAGGGGGCCCCAGGCCCCAGCATTTT